A single sample gave rise to the 23 T cell receptor beta chains below, sequenced in a study of cytomegalovirus exposure and HLA in healthy donors. PCR was performed using 60 Vbeta and 13 Jbeta primers. Clones were read by immunoSEQ multiplex PCR, and TCRdb kept only the in-frame ones, dropping some. The profile shows 130,000 or so clones, around two thirds of them singletons. Sequencing used PBMCs. Receptors were obtained from a woman between 40 and 55 years old in good health and CMV-seronegative.

This rearrangement joins TRBV5-1 to TRBJ2-3, with TRBD2 matching 8 bases. The CDR3 covers 14 residues. V shed 3 bases and J 6 bases; nucleotides not matched to a gene: 6. From germline, CDR1 is SGHRS and CDR2 YFSETQ. CDR3 residues: CASSSGRGGDTQYF. CDR3 DNA sequence: TGCGCCAGCAGCTCGGGGCGCGGGGGGGATACGCAGTATTTT. Variable domain in full (rest from reference TRBV5-1 and TRBJ2-3): KAGVTQTPRYLIKTRGQQVTLSCSPISGHRSVSWYQQTPGQGLQFLFEYFSETQRNKGNFPGRFSGRQFSNSRSEMNVSTLELGDSALYLCASSSGRGGDTQYFGPGTRLTVL.

CDR3 protein: CASSHQGENTEAFF. In DNA, the CDR3 is TGCGCCAGCAGCCATCAGGGTGAGAACACTGAAGCTTTCTTT. The rearrangement uses TRBV4-3 and TRBJ1-1; a weak D match, TRBD1 (5 bases). The CDR3 is 14 amino acids. V was trimmed by 3 bases and J by 1 base, leaving 9 bases between them. CDR1 and CDR2 from the germline V gene are LGHNA and YSLEER.

CDR3: CASSGDSLAKNIQYF. CDR3 DNA sequence: TGCGCCAGCAGTGGGGACAGTTTAGCCAAAAACATTCAGTACTTC. J is TRBJ2-4 and V is TRBV10-1; 7 positions match TRBD1. CDR3 length: 15 residues. Germline lookup yields CDR1 WNHNN and CDR2 SYGVQD (reference sequence). V was pared by 4 bases and J by 0 bases, with 3 bases of the junction left unmatched.

This clone was picked up one time. The V and J genes are TRBV27 and TRBJ1-2, with 8 nucleotides matching TRBD1. Per germline, CDR1 MNHEY and CDR2 SMNVEV (reference sequence). This CDR3 comprises 14 residues. V gave up 2 bases and J gave up 3 bases; unmatched junction bases: 2. CDR3 in DNA: TGTGCCAGCAGTTTACAGGGGGCCGACTATGGCTACACCTTC. Amino acid sequence: CASSLQGADYGYTF.

The chain is built from TRBV10-3 and TRBJ1-1, with a possible D match to TRBD1 (6 bases). V was cut by 9 bases and J by 1 base, with 18 bases left in between. From germline, CDR1 is ENHRY and CDR2 SYGVKD. The CDR3 spans 15 residues. In nucleotides, the CDR3 is TGTGCCATTGCGCGACTTGGGGGGGCGAACACTGAAGCTTTCTTT. Amino acid sequence: CAIARLGGANTEAFF.

The sample holds a few counts of this clone. This chain connects TRBV4-2 to TRBJ1-2, with 7 nucleotides matching TRBD1. This CDR3 has 17 residues. The germline gives CDR1 LGHNA, CDR2 YNFKEQ. V shed 3 bases, J shed 2 bases, and the junction held 12 bases outside the gene matches. The CDR3 DNA sequence: TGTGCCAGCAGCCAGATCCTGGCCAGGGGGTCGAACTATGGCTACACCTTC. Translation gives CASSQILARGSNYGYTF.

The V gene is TRBV28, the J gene TRBJ1-2, with D perhaps matching TRBD1 (5 bases). V shed 7 bases and J shed 8 bases, with 11 bases lying between them. The CDR3 sequence is 11 residues long. Germline lookup yields CDR1 MDHEN and CDR2 SYDVKM. The DNA of the CDR3 is TGTGCCAGCACCTTAGGGGCCGGCTACACCTTC. Protein product: CASTLGAGYTF.

This chain joins TRBV11-3 and TRBJ2-7, with TRBD1 matching 8 bases. The ends lost 3 bases at V and 2 bases at J; junction bases unmatched: 6. The germline V gene has CDR1 SGHNT and CDR2 YENEEA. The length of the CDR3 is 15 residues. CDR3 sequence: CASSFSTGGTYEQYF. CDR3 DNA sequence: TGTGCCAGCAGCTTTAGCACAGGGGGTACCTACGAGCAGTACTTC.

A few counts support this clone. The chain employs TRBV5-1 and TRBJ1-6, with D perhaps TRBD1 (5 bases). V was shortened by 4 bases and J by 10 bases, with 12 bases between the two germline ends. The CDR3 sequence is 13 residues long. From germline, CDR1 is SGHRS and CDR2 YFSETQ. CDR3 in DNA: TGCGCCAGCAGCCCCGGGGGGGGGTCACCCCTCCACTTT. It codes for CASSPGGGSPLHF.

There are a few counts of this clone. The chain couples TRBV29-1 to TRBJ1-4; possible D gene TRBD1, 5 bases. V was pared by 7 bases and J by 5 bases, with 8 bases between. The germline gives CDR1 SQVTM, CDR2 ANQGSEA. There are 11 residues in the CDR3. CDR3 nucleotides: TGCAGCGCGGGGGACAATGAAAAACTGTTTTTT. This translates into CSAGDNEKLFF. Based on the CDR3 plus reference TRBV29-1 and TRBJ1-4, the full variable domain is SAVISQKPSRDICQRGTSLTIQCQVDSQVTMMFWYRQQPGQSLTLIATANQGSEATYESGFVIDKFPISRPNLTFSTLTVSNMSPEDSSIYLCSAGDNEKLFFGSGTQLSVL.

This clone was seen more than once but under ten times. This chain connects TRBV6-5 to TRBJ2-5; 9 bases line up with TRBD2. Looked up from germline, CDR1 is MNHEY and CDR2 is SVGAGI. J was trimmed by 0 bases and V by 2 bases; bases with no gene match: 4. This CDR3 has 16 residues. CDR3 coding DNA: TGTGCCAGCAGTTACCTAGCGGGGTTCTACCAAGAGACCCAGTACTTC. This gives the protein CASSYLAGFYQETQYF.

The chain couples TRBV13 to TRBJ2-1; TRBD2 is a possible D gene (7 bases). The germline V gene encodes CDR1 PRHDT and CDR2 FYEKMQ (reference sequence). The V and J ends lost 2 bases and 4 bases respectively, with 9 bases between them. The CDR3 runs 14 residues. Here the CDR3 reads CASSLRGGYNEQFF. The CDR3 DNA reads as TGTGCCAGCAGCTTAAGGGGGGGTTACAATGAGCAGTTCTTC.

The genes are TRBV19 and TRBJ2-3, with D maybe TRBD1 (6 bases). Germline CDR1 LNHDA, CDR2 SQIVND (reference sequence). The CDR3 contains 16 residues. V was clipped by 8 bases and J by 2 bases, with 20 bases between them. Written as DNA, the CDR3 is TGTGCCAGTTCTAAGAATAGGGGGACCTTCACAGATACGCAGTATTTT. It is translated as CASSKNRGTFTDTQYF.

The chain uses TRBV7-8 and TRBJ2-7; D is ambiguous. CDR1 SGHVS and CDR2 FQNEAQ come from the germline V gene. CDR3 length equals 11 residues. V shed 5 bases and J shed 5 bases, with 7 bases lying between them. The chain's CDR3 is CASSPVHEQYF. CDR3 coding DNA: TGTGCCAGCAGCCCCGTTCACGAGCAGTACTTC.

This clone was observed a few times. J is TRBJ2-1 and V is TRBV6-4, with no clear D. CDR1 and CDR2 (germline): MRHNA, SNTAGT. This CDR3 spans 13 amino acids. Trimming cost V 5 bases and J 0 bases, with 5 bases left between them. CDR3 sequence: CASSSNSYNEQFF. For the CDR3, the DNA is TGTGCCAGCAGTTCCAACTCCTACAATGAGCAGTTCTTC.

The chain links TRBV4-2 to TRBJ2-5; 9 nucleotides agree with TRBD2. The CDR3 is made up of 18 amino acids. Germline CDR1 LGHNA, CDR2 YNFKEQ. The junction had 14 bases not matched to a gene; V was cut back by 1 base and J by 5 bases. CDR3 sequence reads: CASSQGGRGGSEVETQYF. CDR3 nucleotides: TGTGCCAGCAGCCAAGGGGGGCGGGGGGGCTCGGAGGTCGAGACCCAGTACTTC.

V is TRBV19 and J is TRBJ1-5, with D unclear. V lost 1 base, J lost 5 bases, and 15 bases lay in between. CDR1 and CDR2 (germline): LNHDA, SQIVND (reference sequence). The length of the CDR3 is 16 residues. The CDR3 region is CASSIGGQAFYQPQHF. The CDR3 DNA reads as TGTGCCAGTAGTATAGGAGGGCAGGCATTCTATCAGCCCCAGCATTTT.

The V and J genes are TRBV13 and TRBJ2-7; a possible D gene is TRBD1 (6 bases). Germline CDR1 PRHDT, CDR2 FYEKMQ (reference sequence). V was cut by 2 bases and J by 7 bases, with 12 bases left in between. The CDR3 has 13 residues. The CDR3 DNA is TGTGCCAGCAGCTTATGGGGGCTCCGGGAGCAGTACTTC. Residues: CASSLWGLREQYF.

This chain uses TRBV25-1 with TRBJ2-2, with D possibly being TRBD1 (6 bases). The germline V gene has CDR1 MGHDK and CDR2 SYGVNS. Deletions cut 3 bases from V and 0 bases from J, with 11 bases between. CDR3 length: 16 amino acids. The CDR3 bases are TGTGCCAGCAGTGATGACAGGCCAGCGAACACCGGGGAGCTGTTTTTT. Translation gives CASSDDRPANTGELFF.

This chain's CDR3 is CASSPSSGGVLDTQYF. CDR3 DNA: TGCGCCAGCAGCCCCTCTAGCGGGGGGGTTCTGGATACGCAGTATTTT. The chain combines TRBV5-1 with TRBJ2-3; 12 bases fit TRBD2. V lost 4 bases to trimming and J lost 6 bases; unmatched junction nucleotides: 9. Germline CDR1 and CDR2: SGHRS and YFSETQ. The CDR3 loop spans 16 amino acids.

The V gene is TRBV7-8, the J gene TRBJ1-5, with 9 bases identical to TRBD1. Germline CDR1 is SGHVS and CDR2 is FQNEAQ. The J segment lost 5 bases and the V segment lost 4 bases, leaving 9 bases of the junction unmatched. The CDR3 is 16 amino acids. CDR3 protein: CASSSYSGTGYQPQHF. As DNA, the CDR3 is TGTGCCAGCAGCTCATACTCCGGGACAGGGTATCAGCCCCAGCATTTT. The whole variable domain, remainder taken from reference TRBV7-8 and TRBJ1-5, is GAGVSQSPRYKVAKRGQDVALRCDPISGHVSLFWYQQALGQGPEFLTYFQNEAQLDKSGLPSDRFFAERPEGSVSTLKIQRTQQEDSAVYLCASSSYSGTGYQPQHFGDGTRLSIL.

The rearrangement joins TRBV5-1 to TRBJ1-2, with unresolved D. The ends were cut back, 0 bases at V and 4 bases at J, with 7 bases in the middle. This CDR3 is built from 13 residues. Germline CDR1 and CDR2: SGHRS and YFSETQ. CDR3 nucleotides: TGCGCCAGCAGCTTGGGGGAGCGCTATGGCTACACCTTC. Translating gives CASSLGERYGYTF. Together with reference TRBV5-1 and TRBJ1-2, the CDR3 gives the full variable domain: KAGVTQTPRYLIKTRGQQVTLSCSPISGHRSVSWYQQTPGQGLQFLFEYFSETQRNKGNFPGRFSGRQFSNSRSEMNVSTLELGDSALYLCASSLGERYGYTFGSGTRLTVV.

V gene TRBV19 combines with J gene TRBJ1-1; D ambiguous. V dropped 7 bases and J dropped 0 bases, with 9 bases sitting between them. This CDR3 region has 13 residues. Germline assignment: CDR1 LNHDA and CDR2 SQIVND (reference sequence). The CDR3 bases are TGTGCCAGTAACCCAAGCGTGAACACTGAAGCTTTCTTT. Amino acid sequence: CASNPSVNTEAFF. The variable domain in full, with the rest retrieved from reference TRBV19 and TRBJ1-1, is DGGITQSPKYLFRKEGQNVTLSCEQNLNHDAMYWYRQDPGQGLRLIYYSQIVNDFQKGDIAEGYSVSREKKESFPLTVTSAQKNPTAFYLCASNPSVNTEAFFGQGTRLTVV.